The subject of this entry is one T cell receptor (beta chain). The target of this receptor is not known. The record has no base qualities; no much larger clone is one base away. The cohort comprised around 690 healthy bone marrow donors. Cohort members were all nominally healthy when sampled, although unrecorded immune exposures were likely present. The donor was CMV seronegative and belonged to the group of over 300 seronegative cohort members. Every donor gave a peripheral blood sample, and the peripheral blood mononuclear cells from that sample were used for TCR beta sequencing. Genomic DNA extraction from the blood cell samples was performed with the Qiagen DNeasy Blood Extraction Kit. The data originate from a study of cytomegalovirus exposure and HLA in healthy donors (dated by TCRdb to about 2017). Background for the entire study: An earlier analysis of some 550 of the donors reported 250 to 350 Gb of sequence data and some 100 million unique TCR beta sequences from about 200 million T cells. Across some 400 genotyped donors of the cohort, an average of approximately 200,000 unique TCR beta nucleotide sequences per donor were sequenced, and roughly 17% of those sequences were non-productive. Every repertoire in the discovery cohort had been generated on one and the same sequencing platform. The study aimed to test whether signatures of past pathogen exposure could be identified by cataloging public T cell receptors. Besides the first cohort of more than 650 subjects, a separate validation cohort made up of 120 different subjects was used. In a later genetic analysis, genome-wide SNP genotypes for about 65% of the roughly 670 donors were used, and that subset was treated as a discovery cohort. Roughly 5 DR-DQ haplotypes were handled as single units for association and clustering, since linkage in the cohort was strong. Class I and class II HLA loci were covered by the typing at four-digit resolution. Rather than using new phenotypic data, the later analysis identified candidate immune exposures from TCR beta sequences and from how often those sequences occurred across donors. In a later analysis, previously published TCR beta repertoires from 666 donors were re-analyzed and high-resolution HLA genotyping was added so that TCR occurrence patterns could be studied. An early release that covered more than 550 HLA-typed donors contained 300 to 350 gigabases of sequencing data and tens of millions of unique TCR sequences. The genetic ancestry cluster associated with self-reported Caucasian donors included 80% to 90% of the approximately 430 genotyped donors. Donor age, sex, ethnicity and CMV serostatus were compiled alongside the repertoire data. High-throughput TCR immunosequencing, statistical association of individual TCRs with disease status, and machine learning were combined to predict cytomegalovirus infection status. In an earlier analysis of 587 of the donors, high-throughput TCR beta sequencing was used to judge whether each TCR beta V gene segment behaved as functional or pseudogenic. The number of donors typed differed by locus, with about 629-640 for A, B, C, DRB1 and DQB1, roughly 520 for DQA1, 600 to 610 for DPA1, and 472 for DPB1. The T cell repertoires of some 670 subjects were profiled by immunosequencing and related to cytomegalovirus serostatus. Points the paper makes about the study in general: In a later analysis, most CMV-associated TCR beta chains were found to appear HLA-restricted, with HLA associations seemingly driven largely by CMV exposure. Because the 87-base-pair reads could not distinguish some IMGT-functional V segments, including TRBV6-2 and TRBV6-3, those segments were excluded. In a later genetic analysis, a missense DCLRE1C variant was associated with V-gene and J-gene trimming of TCR beta chains, and the association was replicated in an independent cohort. In the study, about 150 TCR beta chains were listed as associated with cytomegalovirus. The authors suggested that the approach could potentially be extended to other disease states and immunological phenotypes. A cluster of highly shared sequence variants was judged likely to be a technical artifact of the sequencing pipeline. Because counts were too low, roughly 18 rarely observed V segments, including chromosome 9 orphons, were left out of the earlier analysis of about 620 of the donors. According to a later genetic analysis, donors in an Asian-associated ancestry cluster had fewer N-insertions in productive TCRs than the roughly 670-donor mean. Most TCR sequences were observed very rarely across donors, whereas some public TCRs were present in many individuals. Specific HLA alleles were associated with 16,951 TCR beta sequences at a false discovery rate of 0.05 in a later analysis. When HLA alleles, especially DR and DQ, strongly co-occurred, TCR associations were difficult to assign to individual alleles. In a later analysis, TCR association rates were found to vary across HLA loci, with the most associated TCRs seen for DRB1 alleles and the fewest for HLA-C alleles. Roughly uniform sequencing depth across donors was assumed in presence/absence analyses, although this assumption may not hold. Correlated functional status among segregating V segments might reflect linkage disequilibrium, but an unknown experimental factor could not be ruled out. In vitro tests confirmed that a few of the cytomegalovirus-associated TCR beta chains recognize cytomegalovirus antigens. In a later analysis, HLA-associated TCR beta chains were found to be more clonally expanded and to have lower generation probabilities than equally common non-associated chains. A further reported finding was that TCR beta sequences accurately predicted the HLA-A and HLA-B alleles for most subjects in the first cohort. HLA typing was unavailable for some donors at each locus, so association tests used only the typed subset. This cohort had only TCR beta chains sequenced, and the lack of alpha or paired-chain data limited which features could be detected. Several of the top co-occurrence clusters appeared to be linked to parvovirus B19, influenza, CMV and Epstein-Barr virus, according to a later analysis. Broadly in line with IMGT annotations, most TCR beta V segments showed up in productive rearrangements about 87% or about 30% of the time in an earlier analysis of 587 of the donors. In both the original and validation cohorts, the classifier was reported to diagnose cytomegalovirus status with high specificity and sensitivity. CMV serostatus was the only immune exposure information available for the cohort.

The library was generated by the immunoSEQ multiplex PCR assay. For the multiplex PCR, a mixture combining 60 forward primers for TCR Vbeta segments and 13 reverse primers for TCR Jbeta segments was used. The CDR3 region of rearranged TCR beta genes was amplified from genomic DNA with a multiplex PCR assay. On the Illumina HiSeq System, the amplified TCR beta libraries were sequenced as 87-base-pair reads. The original pipeline was this. Across the 600 to 700 repertoires, a later analysis counted 78 million or so unique TCR beta chains, approximately 10 million of which were shared by at least two donors. A nearest-neighbor algorithm error-corrected the raw reads and collapsed the reads into unique sequences, merging closely related sequences to remove PCR and sequencing errors. V, D and J gene segments were assigned by aligning CDR3 sequences to IMGT reference sequences. Each retained sequence needed at least a six-nucleotide match to both a V gene segment and a J gene segment. Rearrangements were classified as productive when the CDR3 lacked stop codons and remained in frame with V and J, and all other rearrangements were classified as non-productive. Following IMGT convention, CDR3 was defined as the stretch from the second conserved V-encoded cysteine to the conserved J-encoded phenylalanine. Sequences without an unambiguous match to a single V gene segment were excluded from the earlier analysis of a few hundred of the donors. An earlier analysis of a few hundred of the donors called V segments functional above 56.7% productive rearrangements and segregating when the between-donor standard deviation exceeded 5%. A statistical classification framework was built to diagnose cytomegalovirus status from the catalog of TCR beta chain sequences. V and J gene assignment, in a later analysis, came from comparing TCR nucleotide sequences with IMGT/GENE-DB human TR gene sequences. The TCRdist pipeline was used in a later analysis to assign CDR3 sequences and most-parsimonious VDJ recombination scenarios. A later analysis defined each TCR beta chain by its CDR3 amino acid sequence plus V-gene family, and excluded reads lacking a unique V-gene family. A later analysis removed 500 to 600 highly shared, low-generation-probability nucleotide sequences to deal with suspected cross-contamination and a sequencing artifact. In a later analysis, a clonal expansion index was calculated for each public chain from normalized within-repertoire ranks of inferred template counts. In a later analysis, generation probabilities were computed with a VDJ recombination model fitted to out-of-frame rearrangements, and the resulting probabilities were checked against IGoR. Hypergeometric tests were used in a later analysis to score TCR-TCR, TCR-HLA and TCR-CMV co-occurrence, with a repertoire-size bias correction applied to the TCR pairs. A later analysis estimated false discovery rates by permuting HLA or CMV assignments 20 times. In a later analysis, co-occurring TCRs were grouped using DBSCAN, with TCRdist sequence similarity added in when clustering inside HLA-allele-positive subsets. For co-occurrence clustering, repertoires with fewer than 30,000 or more than 120,000 public chains were excluded, along with several repertoires with anomalous nucleotide sharing. The source is immuneACCESS, and TCRdb retained only in-frame sequences with V and J called. Part of the clones is not carried over; for the studies checked, unresolved V genes explain less than half of this, and the remainder is unexplained. V, J and clone size reflect that table, while D and trimming were determined from the DNA. This sample lists 100,000 or so clones; 65% to 85% were detected once. The top ten constitute 5% to 6.5% of the sample.

As encoded in the germline V gene, CDR1 is SGHTA while CDR2 is FQGNSA. Ends trimmed: V by 5 bases, J by 5 bases; bases unmatched to a gene: 9. The CDR3 covers 14 residues, taking in both the cysteine and the phenylalanine. Just the 42-base CDR3 DNA is kept, in frame starting at base 1. The source of this sequence is a man aged 18 to 29 in good health and CMV-seronegative. Sequences were obtained from PBMCs. The rearrangement joined TRBV7-2 to TRBJ2-7; a stretch of 7 junction bases matches TRBD1. In nucleotides, the sequence is TGTGCCAGCAGCCCCGAGGGGGCGTCTGACGAGCAGTACTTC. Translated, it reads CASSPEGASDEQYF.